Sequencing of this T cell receptor (beta chain) was carried out in a study of human T cells and chemical hapten exposure. Findings and limits, study-wide: DPC sensitization did not alter TCRs above 1 in 1000 frequency.

Indicated time point: patch test 1, 2 weeks after DPC sensitization. Noted treatment: therapeutic diphenylcyclopropenone sensitization with weekly scalp DPC. Extraction yielded total RNA from whole blood (unfractionated). V lost 4 bases, J lost 10 bases, and 16 bases stayed unmatched. This CDR3 is 17 amino acids long. Germline V CDR1 and CDR2: MNHEY, SVGAGI. This clonotype was counted a few times. Its antigen is undetermined. TCRdb re-called the RACE reads through MiXCR, storing one row per CDR3 protein. The table has roughly 52,000 distinct CDR3 sequences, approximately 11% seen once. The TCR comes from a woman aged 40 to 49 with alopecia areata. Some clones in this sample may be carry-over from other donors' samples. The chain couples TRBV6-5 to TRBJ2-1; 10 bases match TRBD2. Sequencing was performed on whole blood, taken in connection with sensitization to the hapten diphenylcyclopropenone (DPC). Here the CDR3 reads CASSLLPGLAQEEEQFF. Written as DNA, the CDR3 is TGTGCCAGCAGTTTACTTCCGGGACTAGCGCAAGAAGAGGAGCAGTTCTTC.